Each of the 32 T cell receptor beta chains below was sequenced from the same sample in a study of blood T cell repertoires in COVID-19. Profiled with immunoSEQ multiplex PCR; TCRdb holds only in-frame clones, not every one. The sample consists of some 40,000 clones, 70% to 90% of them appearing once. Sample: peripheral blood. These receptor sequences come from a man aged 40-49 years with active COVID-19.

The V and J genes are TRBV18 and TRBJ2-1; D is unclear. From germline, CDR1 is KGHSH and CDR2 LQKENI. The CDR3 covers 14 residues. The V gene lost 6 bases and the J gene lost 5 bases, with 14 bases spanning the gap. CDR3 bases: TGTGCCAGCTCTCAAACGGTCCCAAACAATGAGCAGTTCTTC. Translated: CASSQTVPNNEQFF. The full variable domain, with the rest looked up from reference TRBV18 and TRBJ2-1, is NAGVMQNPRHLVRRRGQEARLRCSPMKGHSHVYWYRQLPEEGLKFMVYLQKENIIDESGMPKERFSAEFPKEGPSILRIQQVVRGDSAAYFCASSQTVPNNEQFFGPGTRLTVL.

The CDR3 DNA reads as TGCGCCAGCAGGGTTACCTCGGACAGCCCCTTACCTCGAGGCTACACCTTC. Its protein product is CASRVTSDSPLPRGYTF. The V and J genes are TRBV5-1 and TRBJ1-2, with D possibly TRBD1 on 6 matching bases. Germline V lookup: CDR1 SGHRS, CDR2 YFSETQ. Trimming shortened V by 5 bases and J by 8 bases, and 28 bases separated the two germline ends. The CDR3 runs to 17 residues.

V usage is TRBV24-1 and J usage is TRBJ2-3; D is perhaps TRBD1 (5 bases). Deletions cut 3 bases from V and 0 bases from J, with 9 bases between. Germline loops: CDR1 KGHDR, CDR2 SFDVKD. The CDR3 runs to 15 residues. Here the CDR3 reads CATSDATASTDTQYF. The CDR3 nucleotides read TGTGCCACCAGTGATGCGACAGCCAGCACAGATACGCAGTATTTT.

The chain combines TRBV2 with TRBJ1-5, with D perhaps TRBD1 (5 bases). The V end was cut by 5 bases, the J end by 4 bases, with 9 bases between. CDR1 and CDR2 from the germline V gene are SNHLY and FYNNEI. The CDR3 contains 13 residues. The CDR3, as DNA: TGTGCCAGCAGTCTGGCAGGGAATCAGCCCCAGCATTTT. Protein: CASSLAGNQPQHF.

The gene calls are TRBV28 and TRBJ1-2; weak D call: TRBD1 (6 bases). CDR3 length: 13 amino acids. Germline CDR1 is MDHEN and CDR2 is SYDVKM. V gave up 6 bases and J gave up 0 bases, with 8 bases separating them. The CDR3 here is CASRQGPNYGYTF. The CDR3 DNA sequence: TGTGCCAGCAGACAGGGCCCTAACTATGGCTACACCTTC.

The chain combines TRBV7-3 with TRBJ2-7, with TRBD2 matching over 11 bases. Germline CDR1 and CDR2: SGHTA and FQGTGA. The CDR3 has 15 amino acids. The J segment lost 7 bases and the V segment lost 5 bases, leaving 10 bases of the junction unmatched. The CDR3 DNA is TGTGCCAGCAGCGCCGTAGCGGGAGGGCCGGGGGAGCAGTACTTC. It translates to CASSAVAGGPGEQYF.

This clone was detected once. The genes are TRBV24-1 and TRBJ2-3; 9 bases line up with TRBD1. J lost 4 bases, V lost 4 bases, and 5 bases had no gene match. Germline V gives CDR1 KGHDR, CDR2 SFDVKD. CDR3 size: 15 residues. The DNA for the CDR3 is TGTGCCACCAGTGACCGGACAGGGGTTGCAGATACGCAGTATTTT. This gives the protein CATSDRTGVADTQYF.

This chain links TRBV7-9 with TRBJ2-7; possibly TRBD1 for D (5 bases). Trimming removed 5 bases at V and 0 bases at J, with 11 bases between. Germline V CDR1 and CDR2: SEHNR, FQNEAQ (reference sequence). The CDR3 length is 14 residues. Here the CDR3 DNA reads TGTGCCAGCAGCCAAGGGGCCTTCTCCTACGAGCAGTACTTC. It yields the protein CASSQGAFSYEQYF.

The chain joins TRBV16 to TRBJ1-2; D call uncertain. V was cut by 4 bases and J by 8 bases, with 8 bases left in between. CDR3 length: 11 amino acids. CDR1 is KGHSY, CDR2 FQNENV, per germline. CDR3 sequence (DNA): TGTGCCAGCAGCCCTGGGAGGGGCTACACCTTC. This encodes CASSPGRGYTF.

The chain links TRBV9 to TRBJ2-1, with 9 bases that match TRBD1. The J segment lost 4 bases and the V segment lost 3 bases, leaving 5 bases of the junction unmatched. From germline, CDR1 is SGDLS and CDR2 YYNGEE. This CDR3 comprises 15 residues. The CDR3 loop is CASSATGGDYNEQFF. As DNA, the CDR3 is TGTGCCAGCAGCGCCACAGGGGGCGATTACAATGAGCAGTTCTTC.

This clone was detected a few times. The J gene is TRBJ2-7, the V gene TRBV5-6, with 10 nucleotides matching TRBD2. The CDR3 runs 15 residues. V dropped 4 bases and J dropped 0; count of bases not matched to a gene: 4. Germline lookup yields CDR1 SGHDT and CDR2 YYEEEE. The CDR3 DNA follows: TGTGCCAGCAGCACGGGACTAGCGACCTCCTACGAGCAGTACTTC. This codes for CASSTGLATSYEQYF.

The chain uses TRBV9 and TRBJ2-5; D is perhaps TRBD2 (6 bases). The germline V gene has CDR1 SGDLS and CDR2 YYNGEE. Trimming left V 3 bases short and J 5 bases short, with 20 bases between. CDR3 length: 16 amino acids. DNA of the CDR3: TGTGCCAGCAGCGCGCGTGTGGGGGGTGTCGGCGAGACCCAGTACTTC. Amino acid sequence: CASSARVGGVGETQYF.

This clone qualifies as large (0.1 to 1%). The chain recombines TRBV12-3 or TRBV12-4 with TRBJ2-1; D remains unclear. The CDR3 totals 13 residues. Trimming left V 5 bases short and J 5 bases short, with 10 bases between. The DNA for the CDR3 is TGTGCCAGCAGTCGCGGCGGCGACAATGAGCAGTTCTTC. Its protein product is CASSRGGDNEQFF.

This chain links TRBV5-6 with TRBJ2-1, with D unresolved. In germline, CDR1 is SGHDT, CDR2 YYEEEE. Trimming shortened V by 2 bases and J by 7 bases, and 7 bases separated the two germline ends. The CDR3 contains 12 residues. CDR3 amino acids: CASSFALNEQFF. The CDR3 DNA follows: TGTGCCAGCAGCTTCGCGTTAAATGAGCAGTTCTTC.

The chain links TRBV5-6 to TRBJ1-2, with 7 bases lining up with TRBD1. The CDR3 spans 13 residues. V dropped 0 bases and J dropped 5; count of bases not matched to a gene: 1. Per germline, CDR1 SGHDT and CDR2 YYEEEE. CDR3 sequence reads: CASSLEGQYGYTF. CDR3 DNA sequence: TGTGCCAGCAGCTTGGAGGGACAGTATGGCTACACCTTC.

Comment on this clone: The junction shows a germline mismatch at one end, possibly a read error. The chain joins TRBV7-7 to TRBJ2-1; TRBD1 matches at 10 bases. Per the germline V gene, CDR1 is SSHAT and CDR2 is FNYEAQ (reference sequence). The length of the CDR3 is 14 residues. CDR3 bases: TGTGCTAGCAGCTATTCGACAGGGGGCGGTGAGCAGTTCTTC. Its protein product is CASSYSTGGGEQFF. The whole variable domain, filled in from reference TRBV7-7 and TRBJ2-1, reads GAGVSQSPRYKVTKRGQDVTLRCDPISSHATLYWYQQALGQGPEFLTYFNYEAQPDKSGLPSDRFSAERPEGSISTLTIQRTEQRDSAMYRCASSYSTGGGEQFFGPGTRLTVL.

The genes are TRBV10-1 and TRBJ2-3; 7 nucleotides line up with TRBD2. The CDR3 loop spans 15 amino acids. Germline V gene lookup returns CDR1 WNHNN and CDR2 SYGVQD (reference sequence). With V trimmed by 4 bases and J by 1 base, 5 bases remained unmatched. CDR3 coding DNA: TGCGCCAGCAGTGGTGCGGGAGCCGGCACAGATACGCAGTATTTT. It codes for CASSGAGAGTDTQYF.

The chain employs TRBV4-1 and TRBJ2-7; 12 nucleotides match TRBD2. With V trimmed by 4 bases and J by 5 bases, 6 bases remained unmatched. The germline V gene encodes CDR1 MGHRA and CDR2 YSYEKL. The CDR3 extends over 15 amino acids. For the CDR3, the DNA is TGCGCCAGCAGCCCCAGACTAGCGGGAGATGACGAGCAGTACTTC. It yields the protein CASSPRLAGDDEQYF.

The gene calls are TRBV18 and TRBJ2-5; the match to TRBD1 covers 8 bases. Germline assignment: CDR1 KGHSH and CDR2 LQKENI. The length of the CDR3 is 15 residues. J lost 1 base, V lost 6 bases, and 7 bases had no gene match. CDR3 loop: CASSLGQGFQETQYF. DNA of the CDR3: TGTGCCAGCTCTCTAGGACAGGGCTTCCAAGAGACCCAGTACTTC.

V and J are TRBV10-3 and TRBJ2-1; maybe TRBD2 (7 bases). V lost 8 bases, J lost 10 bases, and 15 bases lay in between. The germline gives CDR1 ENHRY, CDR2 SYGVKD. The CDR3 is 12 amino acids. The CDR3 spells CAISGGQREQFF. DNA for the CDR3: TGTGCCATCTCCGGGGGGCAGAGGGAGCAGTTCTTC.

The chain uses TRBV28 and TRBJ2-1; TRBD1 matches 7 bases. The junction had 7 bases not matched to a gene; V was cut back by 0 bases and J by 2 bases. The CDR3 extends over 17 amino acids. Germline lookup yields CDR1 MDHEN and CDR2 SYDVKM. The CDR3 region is CASSLWVGDSTYNEQFF. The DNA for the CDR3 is TGTGCCAGCAGTTTATGGGTGGGGGACAGTACCTACAATGAGCAGTTCTTC.

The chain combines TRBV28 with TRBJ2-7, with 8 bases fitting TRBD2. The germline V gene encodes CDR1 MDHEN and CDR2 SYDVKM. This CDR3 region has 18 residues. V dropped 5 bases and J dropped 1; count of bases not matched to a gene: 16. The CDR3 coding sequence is TGTGCCAGCAGTGACCTTGCGAGCGGGAGTAGGGCTTCCTACGAGCAGTACTTC. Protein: CASSDLASGSRASYEQYF. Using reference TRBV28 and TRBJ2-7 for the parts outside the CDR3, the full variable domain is DVKVTQSSRYLVKRTGEKVFLECVQDMDHENMFWYRQDPGLGLRLIYFSYDVKMKEKGDIPEGYSVSREKKERFSLILESASTNQTSMYLCASSDLASGSRASYEQYFGPGTRLTVT.

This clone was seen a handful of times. This chain's CDR3 is CASSLAGLYSDTQYF. CDR3 sequence (DNA): TGCGCCAGCAGCTTGGCAGGACTCTACTCTGATACGCAGTATTTT. The V and J genes are TRBV5-1 and TRBJ2-3; perhaps TRBD2 as D (5 bases). The CDR3 is 15 residues long. V shed 0 bases and J shed 6 bases, with 14 bases lying between them. Germline V gives CDR1 SGHRS, CDR2 YFSETQ.

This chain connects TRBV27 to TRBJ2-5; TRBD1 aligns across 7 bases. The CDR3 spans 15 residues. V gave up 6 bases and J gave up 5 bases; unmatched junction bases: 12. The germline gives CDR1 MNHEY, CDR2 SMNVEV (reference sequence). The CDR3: CASSQTGLGEETQYF. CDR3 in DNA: TGTGCCAGCAGCCAGACAGGGTTAGGGGAGGAGACCCAGTACTTC.

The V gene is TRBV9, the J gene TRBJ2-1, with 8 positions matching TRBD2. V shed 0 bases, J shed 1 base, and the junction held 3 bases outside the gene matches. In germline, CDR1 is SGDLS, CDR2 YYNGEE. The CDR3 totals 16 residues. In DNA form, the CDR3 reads TGTGCCAGCAGCGTAGCGGCTAGCGGGTCCTACAATGAGCAGTTCTTC. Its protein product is CASSVAASGSYNEQFF.

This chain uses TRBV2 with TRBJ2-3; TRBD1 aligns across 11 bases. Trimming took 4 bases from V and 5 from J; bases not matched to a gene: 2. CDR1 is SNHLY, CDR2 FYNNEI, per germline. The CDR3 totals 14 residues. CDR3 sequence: CASSAGQGGDTQYF. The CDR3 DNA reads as TGTGCCAGCAGTGCGGGACAGGGGGGAGATACGCAGTATTTT.

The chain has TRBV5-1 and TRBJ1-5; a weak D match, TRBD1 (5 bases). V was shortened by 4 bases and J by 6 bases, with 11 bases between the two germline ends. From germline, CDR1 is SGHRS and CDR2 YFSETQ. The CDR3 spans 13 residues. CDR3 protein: CASSPQGGQPQHF. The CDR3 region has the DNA TGCGCCAGCAGCCCTCAGGGAGGTCAGCCCCAGCATTTT.

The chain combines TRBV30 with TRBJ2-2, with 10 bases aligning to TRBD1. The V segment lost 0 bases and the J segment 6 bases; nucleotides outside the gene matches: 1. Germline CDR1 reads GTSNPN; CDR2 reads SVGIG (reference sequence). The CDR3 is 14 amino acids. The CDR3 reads CAWSVGQGAGELFF. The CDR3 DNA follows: TGTGCCTGGAGTGTCGGACAGGGGGCCGGGGAGCTGTTTTTT.

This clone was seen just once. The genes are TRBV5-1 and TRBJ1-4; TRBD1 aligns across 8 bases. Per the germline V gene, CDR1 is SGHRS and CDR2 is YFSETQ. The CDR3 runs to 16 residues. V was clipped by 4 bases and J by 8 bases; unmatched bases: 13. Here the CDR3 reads CASSPRGTGEEEKLFF. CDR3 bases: TGCGCCAGCAGCCCCAGAGGGACAGGTGAGGAAGAAAAACTGTTTTTT.

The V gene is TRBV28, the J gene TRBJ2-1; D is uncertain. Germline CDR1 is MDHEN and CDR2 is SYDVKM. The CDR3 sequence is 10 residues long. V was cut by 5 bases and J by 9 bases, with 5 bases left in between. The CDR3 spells CASSRGEQFF. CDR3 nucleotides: TGTGCCAGCAGTAGAGGTGAGCAGTTCTTC.

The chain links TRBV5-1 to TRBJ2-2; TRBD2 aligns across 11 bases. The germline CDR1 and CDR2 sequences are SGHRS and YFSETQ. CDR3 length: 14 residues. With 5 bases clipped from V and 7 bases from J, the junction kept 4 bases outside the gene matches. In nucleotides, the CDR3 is TGCGCCAGCAGACAAGGACTAGCGGGCGGGGAGCTGTTTTTT. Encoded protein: CASRQGLAGGELFF.

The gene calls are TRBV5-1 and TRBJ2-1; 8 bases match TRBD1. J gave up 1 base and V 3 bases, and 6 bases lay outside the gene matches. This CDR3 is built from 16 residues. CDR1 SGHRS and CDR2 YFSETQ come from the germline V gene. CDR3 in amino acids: CASSSDRVASYNEQFF. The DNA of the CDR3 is TGCGCCAGCAGCTCGGACAGGGTGGCGTCCTACAATGAGCAGTTCTTC.